The 25 T cell receptor beta chains in this list originate from one sample, sequenced in a study of tumor-infiltrating lymphocytes in primary liver carcinoma. Blood RNA originated from unsorted whole blood, with germline DNA additionally extracted. Starting from 400 to 500 ng of total RNA, TCR beta cDNA was produced with a primer in the constant region. Researchers made the TCR beta libraries by running three nested multiplex PCR rounds with slightly modified ARM-PCR. Both of the initial two PCR rounds ran for about 9 cycles and employed TRBV1-TRBV30 forward primers alongside a C-beta reverse primer. TCRdb called the multiplex PCR reads again in MiXCR, with one record for every CDR3 protein. The sample consists of 330,000 or so distinct CDR3 sequences, 65% of them appearing once. Sequenced: peripheral blood. The source of these receptors is a man in his forties or fifties with primary liver carcinoma and hepatitis B virus infection.

In regard to this clonotype: Its ends do not fully match the called genes, so a read error is possible. V usage is TRBV28 and J usage is TRBJ1-4; D is unclear. From germline, CDR1 is MDHEN and CDR2 SYDVKM. This CDR3 contains 12 residues. Here the CDR3 DNA reads TGTGCCAGCAGTTTAAATAATGAAAAACTGCTTTTT. Translating gives CASSLNNEKLLF.

Note on this clonotype: A read error may be the cause here, since a much bigger clone is one base away. The chain is built from TRBV4-1 and TRBJ2-5; 8 positions match TRBD2. J gave up 2 bases and V 1 base, and 6 bases lay outside the gene matches. From germline, CDR1 is MGHRA and CDR2 YSYEKL. The CDR3 contains 16 residues. The CDR3 DNA sequence: TGCGCCAGCAGCCAAGTACTAGCGGTGATGCAAGAGACCCAGTACTTC. This gives the protein CASSQVLAVMQETQYF.

This clonotype was picked up one time. A much larger clonotype is one base distant, so this may be a read error. This chain joins TRBV6-1 and TRBJ2-5; D gene uncertain. The CDR3 extends over 14 amino acids. Per the germline V gene, CDR1 is MNHNS and CDR2 is SASEGT. Deletions cut 1 base from V and 4 bases from J, with 10 bases between. This CDR3 is CASSEDVERETQYF. The CDR3 DNA follows: TGTGCCAGCAGTGAAGATGTAGAACGAGAGACCCAGTACTTC.

In its sample, this clonotype was seen many times. The chain uses TRBV6-6 and TRBJ2-7, with D possibly TRBD2 on 6 matching bases. V gave up 8 bases and J gave up 3 bases, with 14 bases separating them. Germline V lookup: CDR1 MNHNY, CDR2 SVGAGI (reference sequence). This CDR3 contains 13 residues. The CDR3 DNA reads as TGTGCCAGCGGAGATAGCGGAAACTACGAGCAGTACTTC. The encoded protein is CASGDSGNYEQYF.

Ten or more counts support this clonotype. This rearrangement joins TRBV10-3 to TRBJ1-1; no clear D. V lost 2 bases and J lost 4, with 5 bases in between. CDR1 is ENHRY and CDR2 is SYGVKD in the germline V gene. CDR3 length: 12 residues. DNA for the CDR3: TGTGCCATCAGTGAGAGAGGCACTGAAGCTTTCTTT. Translating it yields CAISERGTEAFF.

As for this clonotype: Since the CDR3 does not end with the conserved phenylalanine or tryptophan, this likely comes from a read error. The CDR3 is CASNTQSSYEQYI. The CDR3, as DNA: TGTGCCAGCAATACACAGAGCTCCTACGAGCAGTACATC. The chain has TRBV28 and TRBJ2-7, with D unresolved. Germline CDR1 MDHEN, CDR2 SYDVKM. The V end was cut by 7 bases, the J end by 0 bases, with 10 bases between. The CDR3 runs to 13 residues.

Details on this clonotype: A much larger clone lies a single base off, so this may be a read error. V usage is TRBV10-3 and J usage is TRBJ2-5, with a possible D match to TRBD1 (6 bases). The CDR3 runs 13 residues. Trimming took 6 bases from V and 0 from J, leaving 8 bases between them. Germline V lookup: CDR1 ENHRY, CDR2 SYGVKD. Written as DNA, the CDR3 is TGTGCCATCAGAGAGGGGGACCAAGAGACCCAGTACTTC. Its protein product is CAIREGDQETQYF.

Concerning this clonotype: A read error is possible here, since a much larger clone lies one base away. The chain combines TRBV12-3 or TRBV12-4 with TRBJ2-1; TRBD2 matches at 10 bases. Trimming at V came to 10 bases and at J to 7 bases, leaving 19 bases not matched to a gene. The CDR3 loop spans 17 amino acids. The CDR3 spells CANTPFIIAGGINEQFF. The CDR3 DNA sequence: TGTGCCAACACCCCCTTTATAATAGCGGGAGGAATTAATGAGCAGTTCTTC.

As regards this clonotype: Its ends do not fully match the called genes, so a read error is possible. The chain uses TRBV7-9 and TRBJ2-1, with TRBD2 identical over 7 bases. CDR1 is SEHNR, CDR2 FQNEAQ, per germline (reference sequence). The CDR3 contains 15 residues. CDR3 loop: CASSLLAVNYDEQFF. In DNA, the CDR3 is TGTGCCAGCAGCCTTCTAGCGGTGAACTACGATGAGCAGTTCTTC. Together with reference TRBV7-9 and TRBJ2-1, the CDR3 gives the full variable domain: DTGVSQNPRHKITKRGQNVTFRCDPISEHNRLYWYRQTLGQGPEFLTYFQNEAQLEKSRLLSDRFSAERPKGSFSTLEIQRTEQGDSAMYLCASSLLAVNYDEQFFGPGTRLTVL.

For this clonotype: A much larger clone lies a single base off, so this may be a read error. The chain combines TRBV10-3 with TRBJ2-7; no clear D. The CDR3 has 12 amino acids. Per germline, CDR1 ENHRY and CDR2 SYGVKD. V was pared by 6 bases and J by 2 bases, with 8 bases between. CDR3 DNA sequence: TGTGCCATCAGGGACGGTCCCTACGAGCAGTACTTC. It codes for CAIRDGPYEQYF.

The chain joins TRBV10-2 to TRBJ1-3, with 11 bases lining up with TRBD1. Germline V gene lookup returns CDR1 WSHSY and CDR2 SAAADI. This CDR3 region has 14 residues. V lost 4 bases to trimming and J lost 7 bases; unmatched junction nucleotides: 3. Here the CDR3 reads CASSVGQGENTIYF. DNA for the CDR3: TGCGCCAGCAGTGTGGGACAGGGGGAGAACACCATATATTTT.

Concerning this clonotype: Relative to the germline gene, one junction end is altered; a read error may explain this. The chain has TRBV5-1 and TRBJ2-5; D is uncertain. The germline V gene encodes CDR1 SGHRS and CDR2 YFSETQ. The CDR3 is made up of 14 amino acids. The CDR3 sequence: CTSSLETVQETQYF. The DNA of the CDR3 is TGCACCAGCAGCTTGGAGACTGTACAAGAGACCCAGTACTTC.

Notes on this clonotype: One junction end disagrees with the germline gene, perhaps due to a read error. The chain is built from TRBV11-2 and TRBJ2-3; D tentatively reads TRBD1 or TRBD2 (5 bases each). The CDR3 consists of 18 residues. CDR1 SGHAT and CDR2 FQNNGV come from the germline V gene. As DNA, the CDR3 is TGTGCCAGCAGCGGGCGGCAGGGCCCTAGCTATTGCACGGATACACAGTATTTT. It codes for CASSGRQGPSYCTDTQYF. The variable domain in full, completed from reference TRBV11-2 and TRBJ2-3, reads EAGVAQSPRYKIIEKRQSVAFWCNPISGHATLYWYQQILGQGPKLLIQFQNNGVVDDSQLPKDRFSAERLKGVDSTLKIQPAKLEDSAVYLCASSGRQGPSYCTDTQYFGPGTRLTVL.

The J gene is TRBJ2-7, the V gene TRBV5-6; D may be TRBD1 (6 bases). V lost 2 bases and J lost 3, with 12 bases in between. This CDR3 comprises 14 residues. Per the germline V gene, CDR1 is SGHDT and CDR2 is YYEEEE. The CDR3 sequence is CASSLRGTNYEQYF. CDR3 nucleotides: TGTGCCAGCAGCTTAAGGGGGACCAACTACGAGCAGTACTTC.

Remarks on this clonotype: A much larger clone sits a single nucleotide away, making a read error possible. The chain joins TRBV6-5 to TRBJ1-3; TRBD1 aligns across 7 bases. J was trimmed by 1 base and V by 7 bases; bases with no gene match: 7. This CDR3 is 15 amino acids long. Germline V gives CDR1 MNHEY, CDR2 SVGAGI. CDR3 protein: CASTEQGMSGNTIYF. CDR3 in DNA: TGTGCCAGCACCGAACAGGGGATGTCTGGAAACACCATATATTTT.

This chain connects TRBV6-1 to TRBJ1-2; TRBD1 agrees at 9 bases. V lost 6 bases to trimming and J lost 12 bases; unmatched junction nucleotides: 20. CDR3 length: 16 amino acids. Germline values: CDR1 MNHNS, CDR2 SASEGT. The CDR3 DNA sequence: TGTGCCAGCAGGAGTGGGACAGGGCGACCTAACTATGGGCACACCTTC. Protein sequence: CASRSGTGRPNYGHTF.

Points on this clonotype: This may be a read error, as it is one base from a much larger clone. The CDR3 loop is CASSQERAGAGDTGELFF. The CDR3 region has the DNA TGCGCCAGCAGCCAAGAAAGGGCGGGGGCCGGCGACACCGGGGAGCTGTTTTTT. The V gene is TRBV4-1, the J gene TRBJ2-2; D is possibly TRBD2 (7 bases). V was trimmed by 0 bases and J by 3 bases, leaving 17 bases between them. This CDR3 has 18 residues. From germline, CDR1 is MGHRA and CDR2 YSYEKL.

As concerns this clonotype: A much larger clonotype is one base distant, so this may be a read error. Here the CDR3 reads CASGQDSGFGQPQHF. Written as DNA, the CDR3 is TGCGCCAGCGGCCAAGATTCAGGGTTCGGTCAGCCCCAGCATTTT. The V call is TRBV4-1, the J call TRBJ1-5, with D possibly matching TRBD1 (5 bases). The germline CDR1 and CDR2 sequences are MGHRA and YSYEKL. The CDR3 is 15 amino acids.

This clonotype has at least ten counts. The chain links TRBV7-9 to TRBJ1-1; a weak D match, TRBD1 (6 bases). The CDR3 loop spans 14 amino acids. Germline values: CDR1 SEHNR, CDR2 FQNEAQ (reference sequence). Trimming stripped 1 base from V and 3 bases from J, with 9 bases between. The CDR3 coding sequence is TGTGCCAGCAGCTTAGTGGGGGGCTACACTGAAGCTTTCTTT. Translated, it gives CASSLVGGYTEAFF.

This clonotype was recorded at least ten times. The chain is built from TRBV30 and TRBJ1-1; 7 bases agree with TRBD1. V dropped 2 bases and J dropped 3; count of bases not matched to a gene: 3. This CDR3 comprises 13 residues. Germline V gene data show CDR1 as GTSNPN and CDR2 as SVGIG (reference sequence). The CDR3 is CAWSRQGDTEAFF. As DNA, the CDR3 is TGTGCCTGGAGTCGGCAGGGGGACACTGAAGCTTTCTTT.

This clonotype was picked up a small number of times. The gene calls are TRBV18 and TRBJ1-1, with a possible D match to TRBD1 (5 bases). Germline V gives CDR1 KGHSH, CDR2 LQKENI. The germline V and J ends were trimmed by 3 bases and 6 bases, with 11 bases remaining between them. The CDR3 extends over 13 amino acids. The CDR3 nucleotides read TGTGCCAGCTCACCCCGTCCGGGGGCTGAAGCTTTCTTT. Its protein product is CASSPRPGAEAFF.

The chain links TRBV5-6 to TRBJ1-4, with TRBD1 matching over 10 bases. Germline trimming cut 5 bases from V and 0 bases from J; bases unmatched to any gene: 4. This CDR3 is 16 amino acids long. Germline CDR1 reads SGHDT; CDR2 reads YYEEEE. In DNA, the CDR3 is TGTGCCAGCAGTCGGGACAGGGGACCAACTAATGAAAAACTGTTTTTT. It yields the protein CASSRDRGPTNEKLFF. Full variable domain (missing parts from reference TRBV5-6 and TRBJ1-4): DAGVTQSPTHLIKTRGQQVTLRCSPKSGHDTVSWYQQALGQGPQFIFQYYEEEERQRGNFPDRFSGHQFPNYSSELNVNALLLGDSALYLCASSRDRGPTNEKLFFGSGTQLSVL.

This clonotype was counted many times. V and J are TRBV5-4 and TRBJ2-2; no clear D. The germline V gene has CDR1 SGHNT and CDR2 YYREEE (reference sequence). This CDR3 is built from 15 residues. The V and J ends lost 3 bases and 0 bases respectively, with 9 bases between them. In nucleotides, the CDR3 is TGTGCCAGCAGCTCTGGTTTATCGAACACCGGGGAGCTGTTTTTT. Protein sequence: CASSSGLSNTGELFF.

As concerns this clonotype: It may be a read error: a sequence one base away is much more abundant. The chain joins TRBV12-3 or TRBV12-4 to TRBJ2-1; perhaps TRBD1 as D (5 bases). V lost 7 bases, J lost 6 bases, and 16 bases lay in between. The CDR3 extends over 14 amino acids. The CDR3, as DNA: TGTGCCAGCACCTTACCGTGGGGCGGCAATGAGCAGTTCTTC. Its translation is CASTLPWGGNEQFF.

The genes are TRBV11-2 and TRBJ2-2, with D perhaps TRBD1 (5 bases). Germline V gene data show CDR1 as SGHAT and CDR2 as FQNNGV. V was clipped by 2 bases and J by 7 bases, with 20 bases between them. This CDR3 spans 17 amino acids. This chain's CDR3 is CASSLNWGKDLGGELFF. The CDR3 nucleotides are TGTGCCAGCAGCTTAAATTGGGGCAAGGACCTAGGCGGGGAGCTGTTTTTT.